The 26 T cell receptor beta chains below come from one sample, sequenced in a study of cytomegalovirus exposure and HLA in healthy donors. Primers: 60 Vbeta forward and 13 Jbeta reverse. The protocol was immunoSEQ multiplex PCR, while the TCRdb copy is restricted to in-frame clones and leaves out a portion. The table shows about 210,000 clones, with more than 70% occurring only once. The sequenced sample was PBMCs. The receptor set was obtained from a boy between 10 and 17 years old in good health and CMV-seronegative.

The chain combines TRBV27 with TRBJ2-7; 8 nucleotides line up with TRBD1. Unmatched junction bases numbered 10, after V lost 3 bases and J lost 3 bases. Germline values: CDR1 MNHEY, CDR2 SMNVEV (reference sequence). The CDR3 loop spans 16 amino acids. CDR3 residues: CASSLVGTGGNYEQYF. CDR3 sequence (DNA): TGTGCCAGCAGTTTGGTCGGGACAGGCGGTAACTACGAGCAGTACTTC.

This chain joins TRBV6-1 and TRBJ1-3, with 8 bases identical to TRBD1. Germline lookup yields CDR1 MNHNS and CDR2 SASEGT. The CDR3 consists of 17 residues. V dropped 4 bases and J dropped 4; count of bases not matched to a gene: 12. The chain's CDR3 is CASSGRDRSFWGNTIYF. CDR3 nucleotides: TGTGCCAGCAGTGGACGGGACAGGAGCTTTTGGGGAAACACCATATATTTT.

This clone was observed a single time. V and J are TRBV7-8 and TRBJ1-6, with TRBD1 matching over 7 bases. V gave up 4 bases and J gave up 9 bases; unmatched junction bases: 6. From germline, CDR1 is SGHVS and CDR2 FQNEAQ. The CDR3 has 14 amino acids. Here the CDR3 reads CASSSGQVPSPLHF. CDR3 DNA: TGTGCCAGCAGCTCCGGACAGGTTCCTTCACCCCTCCACTTT.

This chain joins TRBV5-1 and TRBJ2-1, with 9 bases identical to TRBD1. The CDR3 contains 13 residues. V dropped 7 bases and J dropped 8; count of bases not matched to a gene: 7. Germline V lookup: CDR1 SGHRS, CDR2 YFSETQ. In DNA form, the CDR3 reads TGCGCCAGCGAGGGGACAGGGAGGGATGAGCAGTTCTTC. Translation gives CASEGTGRDEQFF.

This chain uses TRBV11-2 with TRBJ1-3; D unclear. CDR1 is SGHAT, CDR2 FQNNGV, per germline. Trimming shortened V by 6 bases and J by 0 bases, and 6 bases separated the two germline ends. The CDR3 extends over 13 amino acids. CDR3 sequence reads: CASRRSSGNTIYF. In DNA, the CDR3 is TGTGCCAGCAGGCGGAGCTCTGGAAACACCATATATTTT. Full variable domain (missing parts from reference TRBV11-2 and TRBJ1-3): EAGVAQSPRYKIIEKRQSVAFWCNPISGHATLYWYQQILGQGPKLLIQFQNNGVVDDSQLPKDRFSAERLKGVDSTLKIQPAKLEDSAVYLCASRRSSGNTIYFGEGSWLTVV.

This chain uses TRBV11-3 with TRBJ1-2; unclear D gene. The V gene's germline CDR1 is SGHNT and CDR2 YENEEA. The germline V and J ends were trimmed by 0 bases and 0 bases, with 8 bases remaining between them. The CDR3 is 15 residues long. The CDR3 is CASSLDQITNYGYTF. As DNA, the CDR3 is TGTGCCAGCAGCTTAGATCAGATTACTAACTATGGCTACACCTTC.

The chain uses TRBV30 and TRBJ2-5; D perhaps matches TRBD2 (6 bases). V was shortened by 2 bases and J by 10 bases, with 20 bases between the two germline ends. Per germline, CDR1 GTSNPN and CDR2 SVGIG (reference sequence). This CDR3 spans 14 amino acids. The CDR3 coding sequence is TGTGCCTGGAGTATGACCTTTTCCCCGGGGGACCAGTACTTC. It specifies CAWSMTFSPGDQYF.

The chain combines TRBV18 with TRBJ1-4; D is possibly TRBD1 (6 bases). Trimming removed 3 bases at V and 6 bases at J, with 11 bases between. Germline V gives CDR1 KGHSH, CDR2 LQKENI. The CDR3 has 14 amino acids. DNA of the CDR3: TGTGCCAGCTCACCCAGGGGCATTGATGAAAAACTGTTTTTT. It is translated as CASSPRGIDEKLFF.

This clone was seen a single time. The CDR3 bases are TGCACCAGCAGCCATGAGGAGGGGCGTGCAGATACGCAGTATTTT. Amino acid sequence: CTSSHEEGRADTQYF. V gene TRBV1 combines with J gene TRBJ2-3; TRBD2, the table's D call, lacks a check against the DNA. TRBV1 is a known pseudogene. CDR3 size: 15 residues.

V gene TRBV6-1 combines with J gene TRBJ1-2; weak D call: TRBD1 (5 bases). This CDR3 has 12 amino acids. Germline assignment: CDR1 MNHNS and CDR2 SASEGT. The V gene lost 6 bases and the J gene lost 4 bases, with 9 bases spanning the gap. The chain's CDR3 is CASSGRAYGYTF. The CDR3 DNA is TGTGCCAGCAGCGGCAGGGCCTATGGCTACACCTTC.

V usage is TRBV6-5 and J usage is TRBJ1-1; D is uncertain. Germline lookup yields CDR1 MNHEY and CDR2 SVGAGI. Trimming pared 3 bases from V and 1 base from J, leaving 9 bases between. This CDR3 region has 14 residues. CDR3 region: CASSYWGANTEAFF. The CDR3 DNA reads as TGTGCCAGCAGTTATTGGGGAGCGAACACTGAAGCTTTCTTT.

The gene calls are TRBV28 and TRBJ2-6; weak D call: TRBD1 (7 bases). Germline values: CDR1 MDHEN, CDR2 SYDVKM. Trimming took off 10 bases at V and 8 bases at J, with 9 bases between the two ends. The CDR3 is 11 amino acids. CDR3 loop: CATGGTNVLTF. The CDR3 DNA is TGTGCCACAGGGGGGACCAACGTCCTGACTTTC.

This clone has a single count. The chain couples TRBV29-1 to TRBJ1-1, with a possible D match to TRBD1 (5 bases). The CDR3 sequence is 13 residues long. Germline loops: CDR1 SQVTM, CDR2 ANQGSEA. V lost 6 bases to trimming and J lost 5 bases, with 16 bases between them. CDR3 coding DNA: TGCAGCGTGGGCGGGGCCGCGGGGACTGAAGCTTTCTTT. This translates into CSVGGAAGTEAFF.

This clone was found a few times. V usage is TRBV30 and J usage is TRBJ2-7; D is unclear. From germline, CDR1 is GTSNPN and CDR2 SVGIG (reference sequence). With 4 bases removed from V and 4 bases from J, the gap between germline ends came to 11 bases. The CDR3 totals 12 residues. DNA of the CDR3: TGTGCCTGGATTGTTCTTTTGTACGAGCAGTACTTC. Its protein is CAWIVLLYEQYF. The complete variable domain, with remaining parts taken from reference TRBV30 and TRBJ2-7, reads SQTIHQWPATLVQPVGSPLSLECTVEGTSNPNLYWYRQAAGRGLQLLFYSVGIGQISSEVPQNLSASRPQDRQFILSSKKLLLSDSGFYLCAWIVLLYEQYFGPGTRLTVT.

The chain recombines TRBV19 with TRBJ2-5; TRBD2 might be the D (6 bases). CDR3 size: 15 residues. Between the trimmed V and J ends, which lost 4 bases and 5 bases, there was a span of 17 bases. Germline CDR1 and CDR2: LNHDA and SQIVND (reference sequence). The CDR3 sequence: CASSTQMGGVETQYF. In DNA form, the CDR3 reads TGTGCCAGTAGTACCCAGATGGGGGGAGTGGAGACCCAGTACTTC.

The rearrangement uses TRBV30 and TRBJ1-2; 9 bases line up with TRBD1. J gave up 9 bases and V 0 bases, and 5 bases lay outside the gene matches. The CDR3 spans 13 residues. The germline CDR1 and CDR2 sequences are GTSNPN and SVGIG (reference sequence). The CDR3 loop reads CAWSVAGQGRYTF. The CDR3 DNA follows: TGTGCCTGGAGTGTTGCGGGACAGGGCCGCTACACCTTC.

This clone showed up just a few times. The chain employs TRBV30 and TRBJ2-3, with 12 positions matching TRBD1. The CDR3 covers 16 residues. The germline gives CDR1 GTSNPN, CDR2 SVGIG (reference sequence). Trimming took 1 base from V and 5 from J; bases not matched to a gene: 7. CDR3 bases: TGTGCCTGGAGTGGATCGGGACAGGGGGCGAGAGATACGCAGTATTTT. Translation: CAWSGSGQGARDTQYF.

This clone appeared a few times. The CDR3 DNA reads TGTGCCAGCAGCTTAGGGGCTAGCGGGAGTGTGGAGACCCAGTACTTC. Residues: CASSLGASGSVETQYF. This chain joins TRBV7-7 and TRBJ2-5; TRBD2 agrees at 10 bases. Germline CDR1 is SSHAT and CDR2 is FNYEAQ (reference sequence). This CDR3 has 16 residues. V shed 1 base and J 5 bases; nucleotides not matched to a gene: 7.

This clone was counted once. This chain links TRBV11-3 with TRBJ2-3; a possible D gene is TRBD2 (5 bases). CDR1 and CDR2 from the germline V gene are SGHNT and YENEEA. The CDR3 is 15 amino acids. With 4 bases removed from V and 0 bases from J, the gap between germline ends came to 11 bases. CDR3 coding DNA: TGTGCCAGCAGCTCGGGGTCCCTTAGCACAGATACGCAGTATTTT. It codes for CASSSGSLSTDTQYF.

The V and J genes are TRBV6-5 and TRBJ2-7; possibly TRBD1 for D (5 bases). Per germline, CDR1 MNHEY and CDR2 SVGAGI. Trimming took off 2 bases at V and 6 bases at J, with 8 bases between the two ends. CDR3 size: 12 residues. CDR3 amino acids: CASSYQGREQYF. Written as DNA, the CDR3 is TGTGCCAGCAGTTACCAGGGTCGCGAGCAGTACTTC.

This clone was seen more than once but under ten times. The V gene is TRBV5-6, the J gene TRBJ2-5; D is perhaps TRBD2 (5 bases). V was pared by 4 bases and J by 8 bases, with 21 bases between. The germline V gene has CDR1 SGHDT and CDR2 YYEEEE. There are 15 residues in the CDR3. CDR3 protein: CASSRPGIQTTTQYF. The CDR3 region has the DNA TGTGCCAGCAGCCGGCCGGGAATACAGACTACAACCCAGTACTTC.

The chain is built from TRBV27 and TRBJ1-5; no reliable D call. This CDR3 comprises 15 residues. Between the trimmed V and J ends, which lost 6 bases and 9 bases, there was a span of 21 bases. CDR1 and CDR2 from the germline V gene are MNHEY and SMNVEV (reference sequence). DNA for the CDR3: TGTGCCAGCAGCATAATCGGCAGCCTAGATTGGCCCCAGCATTTT. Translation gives CASSIIGSLDWPQHF.

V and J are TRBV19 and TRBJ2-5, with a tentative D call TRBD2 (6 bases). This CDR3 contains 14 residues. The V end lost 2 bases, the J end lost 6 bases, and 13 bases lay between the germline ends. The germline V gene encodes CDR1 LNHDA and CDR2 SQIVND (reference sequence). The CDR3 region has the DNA TGTGCCAGTAGTATATTGGCTAGCGTACAGACCCAGTACTTC. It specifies CASSILASVQTQYF.

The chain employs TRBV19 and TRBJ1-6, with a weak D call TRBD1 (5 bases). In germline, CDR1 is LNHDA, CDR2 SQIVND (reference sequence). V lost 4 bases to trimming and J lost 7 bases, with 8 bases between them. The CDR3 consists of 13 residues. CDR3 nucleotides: TGTGCCAGTAGTACAAGGGGCAATTCACCCCTCCACTTT. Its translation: CASSTRGNSPLHF.

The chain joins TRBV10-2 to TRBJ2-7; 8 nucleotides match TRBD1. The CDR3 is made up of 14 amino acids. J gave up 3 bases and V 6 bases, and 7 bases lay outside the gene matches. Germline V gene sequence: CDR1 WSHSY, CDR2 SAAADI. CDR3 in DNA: TGCGCCAGCAGCGACAGGGGATTCAGCTACGAGCAGTACTTC. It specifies CASSDRGFSYEQYF.

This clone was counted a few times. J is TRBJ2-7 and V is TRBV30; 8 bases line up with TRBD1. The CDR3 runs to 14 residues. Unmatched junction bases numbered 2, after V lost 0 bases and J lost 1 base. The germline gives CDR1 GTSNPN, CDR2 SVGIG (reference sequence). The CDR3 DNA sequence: TGTGCCTGGAGTGTACACAGGGGGTCCTACGAGCAGTACTTC. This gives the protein CAWSVHRGSYEQYF.